This T cell receptor beta chain was found in a study of T cell clonotyping in hematopoietic cell transplantation. General study findings and limits: CD4 and CD8 repertoire contributions could not be separated without sorting. At the given depth, recipient repertoires were over 95% de novo clonotypes.

Germline lookup yields CDR1 MNHEY and CDR2 SVGAGI. The CDR3 has 14 amino acids. V lost 5 bases to trimming and J lost 4 bases, with 13 bases between them. Of note for this clone: The target antigen is unknown.

The protocol was immunoSEQ multiplex PCR, while the TCRdb copy is restricted to in-frame clones and leaves out a portion. The top ten hold roughly 4.7% of the sample, which has roughly 13,000 clones, 90% to 95% seen once. Recipient blood drawn about 28 days pretransplant and days 30, 100, 180 after. The rearrangement uses TRBV6-5 and TRBJ2-3; D is possibly TRBD2 (5 bases). Specimen: PBMCs, collected 30 days after allogeneic stem cell transplant. This clonotype was sampled from a male patient aged 60-69 years who had an allogeneic stem cell transplant from an unrelated donor, so the T cells may come from the graft donor. Some clones in this sample may be carry-over from other donors' samples. CDR3 sequence reads: CASSRPGAADTQYF. The CDR3 DNA follows: TGTGCCAGCAGTAGACCAGGAGCGGCAGATACGCAGTATTTT.